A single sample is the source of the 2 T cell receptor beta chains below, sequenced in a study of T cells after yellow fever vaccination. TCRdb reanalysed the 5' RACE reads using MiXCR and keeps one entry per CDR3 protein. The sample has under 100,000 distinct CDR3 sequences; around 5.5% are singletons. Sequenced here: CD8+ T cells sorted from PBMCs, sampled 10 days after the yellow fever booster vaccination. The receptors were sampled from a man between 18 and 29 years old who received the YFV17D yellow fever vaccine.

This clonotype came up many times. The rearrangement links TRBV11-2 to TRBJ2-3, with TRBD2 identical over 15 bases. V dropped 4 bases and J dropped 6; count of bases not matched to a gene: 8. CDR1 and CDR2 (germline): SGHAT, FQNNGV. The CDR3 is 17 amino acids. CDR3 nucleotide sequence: TGTGCCAGCAGCTCTCGGACTAGCGGGGGGGTTCGGGATACGCAGTATTTT. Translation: CASSSRTSGGVRDTQYF.

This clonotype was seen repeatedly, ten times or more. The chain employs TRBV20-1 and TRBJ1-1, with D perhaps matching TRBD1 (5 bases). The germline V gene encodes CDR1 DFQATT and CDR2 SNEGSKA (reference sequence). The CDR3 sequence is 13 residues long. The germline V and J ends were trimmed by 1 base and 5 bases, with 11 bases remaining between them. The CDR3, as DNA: TGCAGTGCTAGAGTGAACGAGGGGACTGAAGCTTTCTTT. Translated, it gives CSARVNEGTEAFF.